This passage covers 18 T cell receptor beta chains from one sample sequenced in a study of somatic mutations in T cells in chronic GVHD. The repertoire was sequenced with immunoSEQ multiplex PCR; TCRdb's copy has only in-frame clones and lacks some. The sample holds around 13,000 clones, around 73% seen once. The source material was Vbeta20-negative CD4+ T cells from blood. Receptors were obtained from a male patient aged 50 to 59 with chronic graft-versus-host disease. Part of the T cells may come from the graft donor.

The rearrangement uses TRBV5-6 and TRBJ2-7, with 7 bases that match TRBD1. The CDR3 is 15 amino acids. V lost 5 bases and J lost 3; bases outside the gene matches: 11. CDR1 is SGHDT and CDR2 is YYEEEE in the germline V gene. The CDR3 coding sequence is TGTGCCAGCAGTGTGACAGGGCGTACCCGCTACGAGCAGTACTTC. It encodes CASSVTGRTRYEQYF.

V gene TRBV19 combines with J gene TRBJ1-3; D uncertain. This CDR3 spans 14 amino acids. Germline CDR1 and CDR2: LNHDA and SQIVND (reference sequence). With 4 bases removed from V and 0 bases from J, the gap between germline ends came to 7 bases. This CDR3 is CASSTGTSGNTIYF. In DNA form, the CDR3 reads TGTGCCAGTAGTACGGGTACCTCTGGAAACACCATATATTTT.

V is TRBV6-5 and J is TRBJ2-7; 8 bases map to TRBD2. The germline gives CDR1 MNHEY, CDR2 SVGAGI. The J segment lost 4 bases and the V segment lost 2 bases, leaving 10 bases of the junction unmatched. The CDR3 is made up of 16 amino acids. This CDR3 reads CASSYTPVLAGYEQYF. The CDR3 DNA sequence: TGTGCCAGCAGTTACACCCCGGTGTTAGCGGGGTACGAGCAGTACTTC.

This clone was counted between two and nine times. V usage is TRBV5-6 and J usage is TRBJ1-3; 11 bases are a match to TRBD1. There are 19 residues in the CDR3. CDR1 and CDR2 (germline): SGHDT, YYEEEE. The junction had 13 bases not matched to a gene; V was cut back by 5 bases and J by 0 bases. The CDR3 region has the DNA TGTGCCAGCAGACCCCGGGGGACAGGGGGTTATTTCTCTGGAAACACCATATATTTT. It encodes CASRPRGTGGYFSGNTIYF. Variable domain in full (rest from reference TRBV5-6 and TRBJ1-3): DAGVTQSPTHLIKTRGQQVTLRCSPKSGHDTVSWYQQALGQGPQFIFQYYEEEERQRGNFPDRFSGHQFPNYSSELNVNALLLGDSALYLCASRPRGTGGYFSGNTIYFGEGSWLTVV.

The chain is built from TRBV7-2 and TRBJ2-2, with no clear D. The CDR3 contains 14 residues. Deletions cut 7 bases from V and 4 bases from J, with 13 bases between. Germline V gene sequence: CDR1 SGHTA, CDR2 FQGNSA. The CDR3 region is CASNPRSSTGELFF. Written as DNA, the CDR3 is TGTGCCAGCAACCCAAGGAGCAGCACCGGGGAGCTGTTTTTT.

This chain joins TRBV6-1 and TRBJ1-5, with D perhaps matching TRBD1 (5 bases). Deletions cut 4 bases from V and 2 bases from J, with 9 bases between. Germline V gene lookup returns CDR1 MNHNS and CDR2 SASEGT. This CDR3 spans 14 amino acids. The CDR3 loop is CASSGQTGNQPQHF. CDR3 sequence (DNA): TGTGCCAGCAGTGGACAGACGGGCAATCAGCCCCAGCATTTT.

The rearrangement links TRBV7-2 to TRBJ1-6; TRBD1 matches at 11 bases. The CDR3 contains 17 residues. In germline, CDR1 is SGHTA, CDR2 FQGNSA. V gave up 5 bases and J gave up 0 bases; unmatched junction bases: 3. CDR3 protein: CASSRGTGGSYNSPLHF. DNA for the CDR3: TGTGCCAGCAGCCGCGGGACAGGGGGCTCCTATAATTCACCCCTCCACTTT. Supplemented by reference TRBV7-2 and TRBJ1-6, the full variable domain reads GAGVSQSPSNKVTEKGKDVELRCDPISGHTALYWYRQSLGQGLEFLIYFQGNSAPDKSGLPSDRFSAERTGGSVSTLTIQRTQQEDSAVYLCASSRGTGGSYNSPLHFGNGTRLTVT.

The chain combines TRBV13 with TRBJ2-3; 11 bases align to TRBD2. This CDR3 spans 15 amino acids. V lost 6 bases to trimming and J lost 3 bases; unmatched junction nucleotides: 5. Germline values: CDR1 PRHDT, CDR2 FYEKMQ (reference sequence). The CDR3 DNA reads TGTGCCAGCAGAGACAGACTAGCGGGAACAGATACGCAGTATTTT. The encoded protein is CASRDRLAGTDTQYF.

This rearrangement joins TRBV6-5 to TRBJ1-1; 7 positions agree with TRBD1. The CDR3 sequence is 14 residues long. Looked up from germline, CDR1 is MNHEY and CDR2 is SVGAGI. V lost 1 base to trimming and J lost 6 bases; unmatched junction nucleotides: 5. Written as DNA, the CDR3 is TGTGCCAGCAGTTACTACAGGGGAGAGGCTGAAGCTTTCTTT. This codes for CASSYYRGEAEAFF.

This chain joins TRBV6-4 and TRBJ1-6; the D is unclear. CDR1 is MRHNA, CDR2 SNTAGT, per germline. CDR3 length: 14 residues. CDR3 region: CVTFPGRCNSPLHF. CDR3 nucleotides: TGTGTCACTTTTCCGGGGAGGTGTAATTCACCCCTCCACTTT.

The chain recombines TRBV10-1 with TRBJ2-1; the match to TRBD2 covers 10 bases. Germline CDR1 WNHNN, CDR2 SYGVQD (reference sequence). V lost 6 bases and J lost 12; bases outside the gene matches: 8. The CDR3 covers 13 residues. This chain's CDR3 is CASSPPSGGGQFF. CDR3 DNA sequence: TGCGCCAGCAGCCCCCCCAGCGGGGGGGGGCAGTTCTTC.

The table lists this clone with a few counts. V gene TRBV11-2 combines with J gene TRBJ2-1; 12 bases match TRBD2. This CDR3 has 14 amino acids. V gave up 1 base and J gave up 10 bases; unmatched junction bases: 2. Germline values: CDR1 SGHAT, CDR2 FQNNGV. CDR3 nucleotide sequence: TGTGCCAGCAGCTTAGTCGGGACTAGCGGGGAGCAGTTCTTC. Its protein is CASSLVGTSGEQFF.

Regarding this clone: This sample includes further DNA sequences coding for the same CDR3. This sequence joins TRBV21-1 and TRBJ2-3; TRBD2, the table's D call, lacks a check against the DNA. TRBV21-1 is listed as a pseudogene. This CDR3 spans 15 amino acids. CDR3 bases: TGTGCCAGCAGCAAAGGAGCGGGAGCTCCAGATACGCAGTATTTT. It yields the protein CASSKGAGAPDTQYF.

There are a few counts of this clone. The V call is TRBV2, the J call TRBJ2-3; a weak D match, TRBD1 (6 bases). The CDR3 sequence is 15 residues long. Between the trimmed V and J ends, which lost 4 bases and 5 bases, there was a span of 16 bases. The germline CDR1 and CDR2 sequences are SNHLY and FYNNEI. CDR3 amino acids: CASSGGRDTGDTQYF. CDR3 DNA: TGTGCCAGCAGTGGGGGTAGGGACACAGGAGATACGCAGTATTTT.

The chain uses TRBV4-3 and TRBJ2-7, with 9 bases matching TRBD2. The V and J ends lost 0 bases and 3 bases, in that order; junction bases with no gene match: 9. Germline V gene lookup returns CDR1 LGHNA and CDR2 YSLEER. The length of the CDR3 is 17 residues. The CDR3 loop reads CASSQETLAGRNYEQYF. The CDR3 bases are TGCGCCAGCAGCCAAGAAACCCTAGCGGGAAGAAACTACGAGCAGTACTTC.

This clone was seen more than once but under ten times. The genes are TRBV25-1 and TRBJ1-1; a possible D gene is TRBD1 (6 bases). V was shortened by 4 bases and J by 4 bases, with 13 bases between the two germline ends. The CDR3 totals 14 residues. Per the germline V gene, CDR1 is MGHDK and CDR2 is SYGVNS. Written as DNA, the CDR3 is TGTGCCAGCAGTGGTGGCGGGGGCCTCACTGAAGCTTTCTTT. Encoded protein: CASSGGGGLTEAFF. The full variable domain, its missing parts supplied by reference TRBV25-1 and TRBJ1-1, is EADIYQTPRYLVIGTGKKITLECSQTMGHDKMYWYQQDPGMELHLIHYSYGVNSTEKGDLSSESTVSRIRTEHFPLTLESARPSHTSQYLCASSGGGGLTEAFFGQGTRLTVV.

This chain joins TRBV6-5 and TRBJ1-2; 7 bases align to TRBD1. After removal of 6 bases from V and 8 bases from J, the junction contained 9 bases not matched to a gene. Germline V gives CDR1 MNHEY, CDR2 SVGAGI. The CDR3 runs 13 residues. The CDR3 spells CASRRGQPSGYTF. In DNA, the CDR3 is TGTGCCAGCAGGAGGGGACAGCCCTCGGGCTACACCTTC.

The chain is built from TRBV6-1 and TRBJ1-1, with D tentatively TRBD1 (5 bases). Trimming shortened V by 4 bases and J by 0 bases, and 12 bases separated the two germline ends. Germline values: CDR1 MNHNS, CDR2 SASEGT. This CDR3 spans 15 amino acids. The CDR3 DNA is TGTGCCAGCAGTGCCGGGGGTAGTATGAACACTGAAGCTTTCTTT. It specifies CASSAGGSMNTEAFF.